Listed below are T cell receptor beta chains from one sample, sequenced in a study of blood T cell repertoires in COVID-19. The assay was immunoSEQ multiplex PCR, and TCRdb's table has in-frame clones only and misses some. The sample includes 350,000 to 550,000 clones, more than 80% of them seen just once. Sequenced input: PBMCs or T cells enriched from blood (not recorded which). The receptors stem from a man under 40 who had recovered from COVID-19. The CDR3 runs from the conserved cysteine through the conserved F or W.

length,V,J,CDR3
15,TRBV7-2,TRBJ1-5,CASSLVSGTNQPQHF
12,TRBV27,TRBJ2-1,CASSSQHNEQFF
14,TRBV18,TRBJ1-6,CASSPGQVYSPLHF
15,TRBV11-2,TRBJ2-7,CASSPRQVGSYEQYF
14,TRBV4-1,TRBJ2-7,CASSQGQNSYEQYF
15,TRBV5-4,TRBJ2-5,CASSGGLAGVGTQYF
14,TRBV3-1/TRBV3-2,TRBJ1-2,CASSQAYSGYGYTF
13,TRBV7-9,TRBJ2-7,CASTQGGSYEQYF
13,TRBV10-3,TRBJ2-3,CALSSGTTDTQYF
15,TRBV4-1,TRBJ1-2,CASSDYRERGYGYTF
12,TRBV7-9,TRBJ1-2,CASSWGTGGYTF
12,TRBV14,TRBJ2-3,CASSQGANTQYF
15,TRBV19,TRBJ1-2,CASTYLRDTAYGYTF
13,TRBV12-3/TRBV12-4,TRBJ2-3,CASSLLPGDTQYF
13,TRBV5-6,TRBJ2-7,CASSLDRSYEQYF
15,TRBV10-3,TRBJ2-7,CAISESVLARYEQYF
15,TRBV11-2,TRBJ2-7,CASSLGLEILDEQYF
16,TRBV30,TRBJ2-3,CAWSPSGREYTDTQYF
14,TRBV10-2,TRBJ1-5,CASSVTRGNQPQHF
13,TRBV6-6,TRBJ1-2,CASIRGQSDGYTF
11,TRBV4-1,TRBJ2-5,CASSQDKTQYF
16,TRBV7-9,TRBJ2-7,CASSLFSGRSSYEQYF
14,TRBV5-1,TRBJ2-1,CASSPGLTTDEQFF
15,TRBV5-1,TRBJ1-2,CASSLTRDRTDGYTF
17,TRBV9,TRBJ2-2,CASSARGLAGGAGELFF
13,TRBV19,TRBJ2-3,CASSIGGSDTQYF
13,TRBV24-1,TRBJ1-1,CATSDSRTLEAFF
15,TRBV28,TRBJ2-5,CASSEAGASRETQYF
14,TRBV4-1,TRBJ1-2,CASSQERQDYGYTF
15,TRBV28,TRBJ1-2,CASSLGRDRTYGYTF
13,TRBV5-1,TRBJ2-2,CASSSVSTGELFF
12,TRBV6-5,TRBJ2-7,CASRSDIFEQYF
15,TRBV28,TRBJ2-2,CASSYPQGWTGELFF
15,TRBV3-1/TRBV3-2,TRBJ1-1,CASSRPGGKNTEAFF
16,TRBV5-4,TRBJ2-2,CASSFGTRSRTGELFF
17,TRBV4-1,TRBJ2-6,CASSQEGTGAGANVLTF